This T cell receptor (beta chain) stems from a study of blood T cell repertoires in COVID-19. Study at large: Some COVID-19 samples were acute and others convalescent; all came from the United States, Italy and Spain. The analysed material was cDNA or gDNA that came from T cells, B-cell-depleted T cells, or PBMCs.

The method was immunoSEQ multiplex PCR; TCRdb's version includes in-frame clones alone and lacks a portion of them. This sample has around 200,000 clones, with roughly 80% found just once. This clonotype was sampled from a middle-aged woman with acute or convalescent COVID-19. Input material: peripheral blood.

This CDR3 reads CASSIVAGRANVLTF. The CDR3 DNA is TGTGCCAGTAGTATAGTCGCGGGAAGGGCCAACGTCCTGACTTTC. This rearrangement joins TRBV19 to TRBJ2-6; TRBD2 might be the D (6 bases). Per germline, CDR1 LNHDA and CDR2 SQIVND (reference sequence). The V end was cut by 1 base, the J end by 5 bases, with 9 bases between. The CDR3 totals 15 residues.